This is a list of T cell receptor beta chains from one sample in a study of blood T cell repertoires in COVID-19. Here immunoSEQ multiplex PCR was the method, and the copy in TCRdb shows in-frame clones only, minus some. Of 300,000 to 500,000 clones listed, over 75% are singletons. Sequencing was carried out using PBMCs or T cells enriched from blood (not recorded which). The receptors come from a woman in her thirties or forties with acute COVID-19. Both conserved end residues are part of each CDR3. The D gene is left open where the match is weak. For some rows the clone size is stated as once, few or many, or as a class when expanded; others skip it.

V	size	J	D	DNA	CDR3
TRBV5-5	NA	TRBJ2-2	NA	TGTGCCAGCAGCTTAGGACCACAGGCGGGGGAGCTGTTTTTT	CASSLGPQAGELFF
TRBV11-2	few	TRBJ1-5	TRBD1	TGTGCCAGCAGCTTAGGCCGGGACAGGGAGTGGCAGCCCCAGCATTTT	CASSLGRDREWQPQHF
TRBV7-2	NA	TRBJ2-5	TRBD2	TGTGCCAGCAGCTTTGGACCGGGACTAGCGGGAAGAGAGACCCAGTACTTC	CASSFGPGLAGRETQYF
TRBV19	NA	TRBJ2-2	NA	TGTGCCAGTAGTTGGCGCAGGGGAGCCACCGGGGAGCTGTTTTTT	CASSWRRGATGELFF
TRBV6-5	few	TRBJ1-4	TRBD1	TGTGCCAGCTCCTTAGGACAGGGCTATCGGGAAAAACTGTTTTTT	CASSLGQGYREKLFF
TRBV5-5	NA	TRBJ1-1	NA	TGTGCCAGCAGCTCGACAGGTAGGGGCACTGAAGCTTTCTTT	CASSSTGRGTEAFF
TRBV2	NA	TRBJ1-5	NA	TGTGCCAGCAGTGGGGGGGGTTCGGGCAATCAGCCCCAGCATTTT	CASSGGGSGNQPQHF
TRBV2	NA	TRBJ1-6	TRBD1	TGTGCCAGCAGTCCTACCTCGGGACAGAATTCACCCCTCCACTTT	CASSPTSGQNSPLHF
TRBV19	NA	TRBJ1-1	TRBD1	TGTGCCAGTCGGGGTACAGGGGTCACTGAAGCTTTCTTT	CASRGTGVTEAFF
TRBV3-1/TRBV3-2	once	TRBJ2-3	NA	TGTGCCAGCAGCCAAGGTATTAACACAGATACGCAGTATTTT	CASSQGINTDTQYF
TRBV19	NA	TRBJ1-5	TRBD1	TGTGCCAGTAGTATCGGGACAGGGGGGTATCAGCCCCAGCATTTT	CASSIGTGGYQPQHF
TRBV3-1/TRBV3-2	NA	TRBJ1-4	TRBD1	TGTGCCAGCAGGCCCACCGGGACAGGGAATGAAAAACTGTTTTTT	CASRPTGTGNEKLFF
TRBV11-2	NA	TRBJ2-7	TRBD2	TGTGCCAGCAGACTCAATTCTCTAGGCGGGGGGACTAACTACGAGCAGTACTTC	CASRLNSLGGGTNYEQYF
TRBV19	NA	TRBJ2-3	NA	TGTGCCAGTAGTATAGGAGCGGCCGTAGATACGCAGTATTTT	CASSIGAAVDTQYF
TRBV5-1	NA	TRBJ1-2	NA	TGCGCCAGCAGCTTTCATGCAGCGCACTATGGCTACACCTTC	CASSFHAAHYGYTF
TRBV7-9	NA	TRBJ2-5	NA	TGTGCCAGCAGCTTCCGGACTAACCAAGAGACCCAGTACTTC	CASSFRTNQETQYF